Listed below are T cell receptor beta chains from one sample, sequenced in a study of shared clonotypes between healthy human individuals. The assay was immunoSEQ multiplex PCR, and TCRdb's table has in-frame clones only and misses some. Among about 2.4 million clones, over 85% were seen once, and the ten largest hold 0.36%. The sample consisted of naive CD4+ T cells from PBMCs. The receptors shown here come from a man younger than 30 in good health. Some clones in this sample may be carry-over from other donors' samples. The CDR3 runs from the conserved cysteine through the conserved F or W.

TRBJ2-2 TRBV4-2 CASSQDPYGRARTGELFF
TRBJ1-4 TRBV4-1 CASSQDPPPLGNEKLFF
TRBJ2-5 TRBV2 CASSGRQTHQETQYF
TRBJ1-2 TRBV7-3 CASSPSRGYGYTF
TRBJ2-1 TRBV15 CATAPSGRSSYNEQFF
TRBJ2-3 TRBV18 CASSPGVPDTQYF
TRBJ2-7 TRBV19 CASSGGVMAGYEQYF
TRBJ2-7 TRBV30 CAWGPRPGLADSYEQYF
TRBJ2-6 TRBV5-4 CASSLGGREAGANVLTF
TRBJ2-2 TRBV11-2 CASSPLANTGELFF
TRBJ1-1 TRBV7-3 CASSLGGDGTEAFF
TRBJ2-1 TRBV10-3 CAISERGGLAVTYNEQFF
TRBJ1-4 TRBV30 CAWDSGEGEKLFF
TRBJ2-1 TRBV2 CASRASGARDEQFF
TRBJ1-1 TRBV28 CASSQLGAEAFF
TRBJ2-5 TRBV2 CASSPDRGRETQYF
TRBJ1-5 TRBV28 CASSPMTGSSNQPQHF
TRBJ2-7 TRBV2 CASSVRQALYEQYF
TRBJ2-7 TRBV6-5 CASSYGTGGGYEQYF
TRBJ1-2 TRBV10-3 CAMHSLGYGYTF